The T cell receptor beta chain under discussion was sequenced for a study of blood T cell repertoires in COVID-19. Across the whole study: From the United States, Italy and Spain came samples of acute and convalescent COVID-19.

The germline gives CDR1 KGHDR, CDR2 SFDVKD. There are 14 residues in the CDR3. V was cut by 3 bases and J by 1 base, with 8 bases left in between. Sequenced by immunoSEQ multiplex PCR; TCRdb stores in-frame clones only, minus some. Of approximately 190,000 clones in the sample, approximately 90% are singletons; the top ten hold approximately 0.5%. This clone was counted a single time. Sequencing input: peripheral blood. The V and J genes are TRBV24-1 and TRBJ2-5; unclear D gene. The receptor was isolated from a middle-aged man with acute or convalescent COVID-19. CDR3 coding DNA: TGTGCCACCAGTGATGCCCCAGGCCAAGAGACCCAGTACTTC. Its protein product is CATSDAPGQETQYF.